One and the same sample provided the 19 T cell receptor beta chains below, sequenced in a study of T cell responses to AZD1222 COVID-19 vaccine. Sequenced by immunoSEQ multiplex PCR; TCRdb stores in-frame clones only, minus some. Among about 99,000 clones, 88% were seen once, and the ten largest hold 7% to 10%. The specimen comprised peripheral blood, sampled on day 0 of AZD1222 vaccination. All receptors derive from an adult in good health.

The chain has TRBV3-1 (or the pseudogene TRBV3-2) and TRBJ2-7, with 8 bases matching TRBD2. Per the germline V gene, CDR1 is LGHDT and CDR2 is YNNKEL (reference sequence). V gave up 4 bases and J gave up 6 bases; unmatched junction bases: 5. The CDR3 covers 13 residues. CDR3 coding DNA: TGTGCCAGCAGCCTCGCGGGGGGCTCCGAGCAGTACTTC. Its translation: CASSLAGGSEQYF.

This chain connects TRBV9 to TRBJ2-1; D gene unclear. This CDR3 has 14 residues. Germline values: CDR1 SGDLS, CDR2 YYNGEE. Between the trimmed V and J ends, which lost 7 bases and 1 base, there was a span of 12 bases. The CDR3 here is CASGLLSSYNEQFF. The CDR3 nucleotides read TGTGCCAGCGGGCTCCTTAGTTCCTACAATGAGCAGTTCTTC.

As DNA, the CDR3 is TGTGCCAGCAGTGGGACAAGGACCACCATATATTTT. Translated, it gives CASSGTRTTIYF. The chain uses TRBV25-1 and TRBJ1-3; a possible D gene is TRBD1 (5 bases). Between the trimmed V and J ends, which lost 4 bases and 9 bases, there was a span of 10 bases. Germline CDR1 reads MGHDK; CDR2 reads SYGVNS. This CDR3 is 12 amino acids long.

Here the CDR3 DNA reads TGTGCCAGCAGTTCCGGACTAGCGGGAGAAGCAGATACGCAGTATTTT. Translating it yields CASSSGLAGEADTQYF. The rearrangement joins TRBV11-3 to TRBJ2-3; TRBD2 aligns across 13 bases. Germline trimming cut 6 bases from V and 4 bases from J; bases unmatched to any gene: 7. CDR3 size: 16 residues. The germline V gene has CDR1 SGHNT and CDR2 YENEEA.

The chain has TRBV5-1 and TRBJ1-1; D is unclear. Germline loops: CDR1 SGHRS, CDR2 YFSETQ. The length of the CDR3 is 15 residues. V lost 4 bases to trimming and J lost 0 bases, with 13 bases between them. CDR3 residues: CASSLGMMVNTEAFF. The CDR3 nucleotides read TGCGCCAGCAGCCTAGGGATGATGGTGAACACTGAAGCTTTCTTT.

V gene TRBV5-4 combines with J gene TRBJ2-3, with 7 bases matching TRBD2. This CDR3 has 16 amino acids. J lost 0 bases, V lost 1 base, and 5 bases had no gene match. The germline CDR1 and CDR2 sequences are SGHNT and YYREEE (reference sequence). The CDR3 here is CASSLKVSGSTDTQYF. The CDR3 region has the DNA TGTGCCAGCAGCTTGAAGGTTAGCGGGAGCACAGATACGCAGTATTTT.

V gene TRBV9 combines with J gene TRBJ1-2, with TRBD1 identical over 10 bases. From germline, CDR1 is SGDLS and CDR2 YYNGEE. This CDR3 comprises 18 residues. V lost 3 bases and J lost 6; bases outside the gene matches: 17. CDR3 sequence: CASSAPGTGVPRLDGYTF. CDR3 DNA: TGTGCCAGCAGCGCGCCCGGGACAGGGGTTCCTCGTCTAGATGGCTACACCTTC.

This clone has a single count. The J gene is TRBJ2-1, the V gene TRBV7-2; 9 bases map to TRBD2. The CDR3 contains 16 residues. Germline values: CDR1 SGHTA, CDR2 FQGNSA. After removal of 4 bases from V and 6 bases from J, the junction contained 10 bases not matched to a gene. CDR3 nucleotide sequence: TGTGCCAGCAGCTCACAGTCTGCGGGAGGGGCCAATGAGCAGTTCTTC. It yields the protein CASSSQSAGGANEQFF.

The V gene is TRBV3-1 (or the pseudogene TRBV3-2), the J gene TRBJ2-2; D is possibly TRBD2 (6 bases). This CDR3 is built from 15 residues. V gave up 4 bases and J gave up 6 bases, with 15 bases separating them. Germline CDR1 is LGHDT and CDR2 is YNNKEL (reference sequence). The CDR3 region has the DNA TGTGCCAGCAGCCCCCCCAAATGGGGGGCCGGGGAGCTGTTTTTT. As protein: CASSPPKWGAGELFF.

The chain couples TRBV27 to TRBJ1-5, with D maybe TRBD1 (5 bases). V lost 8 bases to trimming and J lost 1 base, with 18 bases between them. The germline gives CDR1 MNHEY, CDR2 SMNVEV (reference sequence). This CDR3 spans 16 amino acids. CDR3 residues: CASGERARVSNQPQHF. The CDR3 DNA sequence: TGTGCCAGCGGGGAACGCGCCAGGGTAAGCAATCAGCCCCAGCATTTT.

The chain joins TRBV5-1 to TRBJ2-6; unclear D gene. Trimming took 4 bases from V and 2 from J, leaving 7 bases between them. The germline gives CDR1 SGHRS, CDR2 YFSETQ. The CDR3 has 14 residues. CDR3 sequence (DNA): TGCGCCAGCAGCCTGGTTACTGGGGCCAACGTCCTGACTTTC. Translation: CASSLVTGANVLTF.

This clone is a singleton in its sample. The chain is built from TRBV18 and TRBJ1-2; tentative D call: TRBD1 (5 bases). The CDR3 is 14 amino acids. Deletions cut 3 bases from V and 8 bases from J, with 16 bases between. Germline values: CDR1 KGHSH, CDR2 LQKENI. In DNA, the CDR3 is TGTGCCAGCTCACCCTCCCCACAGGTACGAGGCTACACCTTC. Its translation is CASSPSPQVRGYTF. Full variable domain (outside the CDR3, taken from reference TRBV18 and TRBJ1-2): NAGVMQNPRHLVRRRGQEARLRCSPMKGHSHVYWYRQLPEEGLKFMVYLQKENIIDESGMPKERFSAEFPKEGPSILRIQQVVRGDSAAYFCASSPSPQVRGYTFGSGTRLTVV.

The rearrangement links TRBV9 to TRBJ1-2; the D gene is possibly TRBD1 (5 bases). This CDR3 spans 15 amino acids. Trimming stripped 4 bases from V and 4 bases from J, with 17 bases between. Per the germline V gene, CDR1 is SGDLS and CDR2 is YYNGEE. CDR3 region: CASSTALPGTYGYTF. For the CDR3, the DNA is TGTGCCAGCAGCACTGCCCTCCCCGGGACCTATGGCTACACCTTC.

The chain combines TRBV30 with TRBJ2-1; the D is unclear. Germline assignment: CDR1 GTSNPN and CDR2 SVGIG (reference sequence). Between the trimmed V and J ends, which lost 3 bases and 5 bases, there was a span of 8 bases. The CDR3 spans 12 residues. The CDR3 spells CAWRWGNNEQFF. The DNA of the CDR3 is TGTGCCTGGAGATGGGGAAACAATGAGCAGTTCTTC.

The J gene is TRBJ1-2, the V gene TRBV9, with D possibly matching TRBD1 (6 bases). The CDR3 length is 13 residues. V was cut by 3 bases and J by 6 bases, with 12 bases left in between. Germline lookup yields CDR1 SGDLS and CDR2 YYNGEE. This CDR3 reads CASSEGGQDGYTF. In DNA, the CDR3 is TGTGCCAGCAGCGAGGGGGGGCAGGATGGCTACACCTTC.

This clone was counted many times. The chain has TRBV6-4 and TRBJ1-6, with 8 bases that match TRBD1. V lost 3 bases to trimming and J lost 5 bases; unmatched junction nucleotides: 0. The CDR3 totals 14 residues. Germline V gene data show CDR1 as MRHNA and CDR2 as SNTAGT. This CDR3 reads CASSEDRDNSPLHF. DNA of the CDR3: TGTGCCAGCAGTGAGGACAGGGATAATTCACCCCTCCACTTT.

This chain links TRBV7-9 with TRBJ2-5; TRBD1 might be the D (5 bases). Germline CDR1 SEHNR, CDR2 FQNEAQ (reference sequence). V lost 1 base, J lost 2 bases, and 11 bases lay in between. The CDR3 runs to 15 residues. CDR3 protein: CASSLVGQLQETQYF. The CDR3 nucleotides are TGTGCCAGCAGCTTAGTGGGGCAGTTACAAGAGACCCAGTACTTC.

This chain uses TRBV18 with TRBJ1-5; D not certain. With 6 bases removed from V and 0 bases from J, the gap between germline ends came to 12 bases. This CDR3 contains 15 residues. Germline V gene lookup returns CDR1 KGHSH and CDR2 LQKENI. CDR3 loop: CASSHDGNSNQPQHF. CDR3 DNA: TGTGCCAGCTCCCATGACGGAAATAGCAATCAGCCCCAGCATTTT.

The rearrangement joins TRBV2 to TRBJ2-2, with D perhaps TRBD1 (5 bases). From germline, CDR1 is SNHLY and CDR2 FYNNEI. This CDR3 has 13 residues. The V gene lost 6 bases and the J gene lost 2 bases, with 7 bases spanning the gap. The CDR3: CASRGDNTGELFF. CDR3 DNA: TGTGCCAGCAGAGGGGATAACACCGGGGAGCTGTTTTTT.